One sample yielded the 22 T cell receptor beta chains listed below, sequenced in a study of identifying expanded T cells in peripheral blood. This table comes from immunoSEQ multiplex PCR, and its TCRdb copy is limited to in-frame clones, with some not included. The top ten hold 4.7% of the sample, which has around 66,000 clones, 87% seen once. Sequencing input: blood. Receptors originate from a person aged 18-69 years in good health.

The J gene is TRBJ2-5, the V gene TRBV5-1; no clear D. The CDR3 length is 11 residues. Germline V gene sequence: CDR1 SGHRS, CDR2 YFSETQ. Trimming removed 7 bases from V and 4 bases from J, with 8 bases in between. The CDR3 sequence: CASLVGETQYF. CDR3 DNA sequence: TGCGCCAGCCTGGTGGGAGAGACCCAGTACTTC.

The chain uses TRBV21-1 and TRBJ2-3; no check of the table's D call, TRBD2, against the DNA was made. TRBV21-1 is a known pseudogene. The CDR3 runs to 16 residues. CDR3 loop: CASSSTSGKGTDTQYF. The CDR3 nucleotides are TGTGCCAGCAGCTCGACTAGCGGGAAGGGCACAGATACGCAGTATTTT.

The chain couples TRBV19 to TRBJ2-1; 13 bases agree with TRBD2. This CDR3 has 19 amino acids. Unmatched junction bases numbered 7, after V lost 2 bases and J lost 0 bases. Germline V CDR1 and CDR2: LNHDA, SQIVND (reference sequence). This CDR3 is CASSISGTSGISSYNEQFF. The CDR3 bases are TGTGCCAGTAGTATATCCGGGACTAGCGGGATCAGCTCCTACAATGAGCAGTTCTTC.

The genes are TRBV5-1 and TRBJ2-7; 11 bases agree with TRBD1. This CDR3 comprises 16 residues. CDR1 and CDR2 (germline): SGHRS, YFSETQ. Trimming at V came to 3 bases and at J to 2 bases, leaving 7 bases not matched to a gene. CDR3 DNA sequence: TGCGCCAGCAGCTCCGGACAGGGGGCTCCCCCCTACGAGCAGTACTTC. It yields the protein CASSSGQGAPPYEQYF.

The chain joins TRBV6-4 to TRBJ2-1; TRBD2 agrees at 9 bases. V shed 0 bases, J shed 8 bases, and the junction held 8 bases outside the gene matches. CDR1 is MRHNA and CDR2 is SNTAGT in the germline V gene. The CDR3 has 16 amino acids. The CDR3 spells CASSDSFAGGPHEQFF. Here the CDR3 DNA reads TGTGCCAGCAGTGACTCATTTGCGGGGGGGCCGCATGAGCAGTTCTTC.

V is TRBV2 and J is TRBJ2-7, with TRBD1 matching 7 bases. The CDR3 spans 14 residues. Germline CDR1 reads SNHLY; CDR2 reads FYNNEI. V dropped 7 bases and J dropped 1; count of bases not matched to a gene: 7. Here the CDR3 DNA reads TGTGCCAGCAAGGAACAGGGGCCTTCCTACGAGCAGTACTTC. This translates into CASKEQGPSYEQYF.

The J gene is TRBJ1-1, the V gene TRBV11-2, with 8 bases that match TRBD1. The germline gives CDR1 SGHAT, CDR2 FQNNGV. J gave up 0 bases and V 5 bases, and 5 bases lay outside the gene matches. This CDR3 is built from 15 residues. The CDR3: CASSIRTGLNTEAFF. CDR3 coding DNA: TGTGCCAGCAGCATCAGGACAGGGCTGAACACTGAAGCTTTCTTT.

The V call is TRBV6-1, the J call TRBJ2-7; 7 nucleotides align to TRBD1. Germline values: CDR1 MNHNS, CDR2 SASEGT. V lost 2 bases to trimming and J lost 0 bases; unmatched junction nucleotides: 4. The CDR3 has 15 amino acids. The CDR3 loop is CASSEKAGGSYEQYF. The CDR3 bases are TGTGCCAGCAGTGAAAAGGCAGGGGGCTCCTACGAGCAGTACTTC.

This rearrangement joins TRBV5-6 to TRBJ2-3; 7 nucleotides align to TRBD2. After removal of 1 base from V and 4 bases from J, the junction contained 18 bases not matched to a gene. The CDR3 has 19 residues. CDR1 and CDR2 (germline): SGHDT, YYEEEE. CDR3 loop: CASSLIFGGMLLASDTQYF. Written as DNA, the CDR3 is TGTGCCAGCAGCTTGATATTCGGGGGGATGCTCCTTGCGTCAGATACGCAGTATTTT.

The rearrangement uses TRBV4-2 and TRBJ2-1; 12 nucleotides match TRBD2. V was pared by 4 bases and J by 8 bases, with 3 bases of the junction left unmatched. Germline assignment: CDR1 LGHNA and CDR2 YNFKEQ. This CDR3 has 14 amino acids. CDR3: CASSLLAGGYEQFF. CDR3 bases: TGTGCCAGCAGCCTACTAGCGGGAGGTTATGAGCAGTTCTTC.

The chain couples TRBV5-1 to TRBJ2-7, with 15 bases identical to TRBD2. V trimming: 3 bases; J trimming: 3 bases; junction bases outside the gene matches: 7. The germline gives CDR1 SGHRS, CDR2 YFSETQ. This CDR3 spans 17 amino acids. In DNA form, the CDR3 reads TGCGCCAGCAGCTCGGGACTAGCGGGGGGACCATACTACGAGCAGTACTTC. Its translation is CASSSGLAGGPYYEQYF.

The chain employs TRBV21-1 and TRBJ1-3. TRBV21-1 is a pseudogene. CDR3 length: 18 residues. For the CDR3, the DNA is TGTGCCAGCAGAAACAAAGGACGGCGGCGGACCTCTGGAAACACCATATATTTT. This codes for CASRNKGRRRTSGNTIYF.

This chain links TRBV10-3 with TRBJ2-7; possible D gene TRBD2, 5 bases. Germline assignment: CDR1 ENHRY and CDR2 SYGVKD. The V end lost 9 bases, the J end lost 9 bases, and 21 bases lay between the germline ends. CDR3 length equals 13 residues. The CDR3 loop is CAILVARELVQYF. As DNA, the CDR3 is TGTGCCATTCTCGTGGCAAGGGAGTTGGTGCAGTACTTC.

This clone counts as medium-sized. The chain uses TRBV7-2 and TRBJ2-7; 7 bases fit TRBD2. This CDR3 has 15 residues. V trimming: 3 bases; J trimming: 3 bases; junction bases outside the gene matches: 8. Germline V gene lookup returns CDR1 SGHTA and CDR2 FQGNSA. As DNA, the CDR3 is TGTGCCAGCAGCTTCGGCGGGAGTAGGTACTACGAGCAGTACTTC. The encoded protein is CASSFGGSRYYEQYF.

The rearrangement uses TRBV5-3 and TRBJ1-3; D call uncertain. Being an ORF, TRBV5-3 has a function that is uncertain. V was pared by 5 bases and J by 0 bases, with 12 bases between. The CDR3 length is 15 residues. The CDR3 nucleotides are TGTGCCAGAAGGCCGGAGGGAAACTCTGGAAACACCATATATTTT. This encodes CARRPEGNSGNTIYF.

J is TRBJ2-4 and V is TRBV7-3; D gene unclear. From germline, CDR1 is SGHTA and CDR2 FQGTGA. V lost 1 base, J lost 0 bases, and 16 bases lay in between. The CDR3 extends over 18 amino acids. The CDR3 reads CASSLSHVDSLAKNIQYF. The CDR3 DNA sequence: TGTGCCAGCAGCTTAAGCCACGTAGATAGCCTAGCCAAAAACATTCAGTACTTC.

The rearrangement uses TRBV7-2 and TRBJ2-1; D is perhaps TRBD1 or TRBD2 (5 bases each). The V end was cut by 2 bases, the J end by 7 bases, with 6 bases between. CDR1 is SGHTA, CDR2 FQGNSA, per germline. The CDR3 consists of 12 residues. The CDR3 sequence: CASSLWGNEQFF. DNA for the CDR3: TGTGCCAGCAGCTTATGGGGGAATGAGCAGTTCTTC.

The CDR3 region is CAWSVQSYSPLHF. DNA for the CDR3: TGTGCCTGGAGTGTACAGTCATACTCACCCCTCCACTTT. This sequence joins TRBV30 and TRBJ1-6, with D unclear. Looked up from germline, CDR1 is GTSNPN and CDR2 is SVGIG (reference sequence). V lost 0 bases and J 10 bases, leaving 10 bases between the germline ends. This CDR3 has 13 amino acids.

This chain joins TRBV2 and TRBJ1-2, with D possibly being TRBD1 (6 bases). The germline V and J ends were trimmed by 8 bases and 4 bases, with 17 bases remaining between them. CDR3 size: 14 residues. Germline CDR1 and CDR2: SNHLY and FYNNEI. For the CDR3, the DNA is TGTGCCAGCTTAGGGGGGGACGACGGCTATGGCTACACCTTC. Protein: CASLGGDDGYGYTF.

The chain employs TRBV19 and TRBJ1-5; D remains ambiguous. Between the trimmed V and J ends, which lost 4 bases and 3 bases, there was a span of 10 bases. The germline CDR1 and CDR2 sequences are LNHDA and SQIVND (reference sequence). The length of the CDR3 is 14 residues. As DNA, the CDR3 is TGTGCCAGTAGTAGGAGCGCTACCAATCAGCCCCAGCATTTT. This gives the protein CASSRSATNQPQHF.

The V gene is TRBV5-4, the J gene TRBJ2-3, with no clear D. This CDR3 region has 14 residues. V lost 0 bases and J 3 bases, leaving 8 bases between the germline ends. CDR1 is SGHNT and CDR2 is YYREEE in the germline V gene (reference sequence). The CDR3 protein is CASSLDLVTDTQYF. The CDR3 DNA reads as TGTGCCAGCAGCTTGGACCTAGTGACAGATACGCAGTATTTT. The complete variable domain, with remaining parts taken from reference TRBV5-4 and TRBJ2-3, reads ETGVTQSPTHLIKTRGQQVTLRCSSQSGHNTVSWYQQALGQGPQFIFQYYREEENGRGNFPPRFSGLQFPNYSSELNVNALELDDSALYLCASSLDLVTDTQYFGPGTRLTVL.

CDR3 sequence (DNA): TGCGCCAGCAGCCAAGAAAGGGGCCTCCCGTACGAGCAGTACTTC. This codes for CASSQERGLPYEQYF. The genes are TRBV4-1 and TRBJ2-7; tentative D call: TRBD1 (5 bases). The CDR3 loop spans 15 amino acids. The ends were cut back, 0 bases at V and 4 bases at J, with 13 bases in the middle. Looked up from germline, CDR1 is MGHRA and CDR2 is YSYEKL.